This is a list of T cell receptor beta chains from one sample in a study of graft-versus-host responses after intestinal transplantation. Profiling relied on immunoSEQ multiplex PCR, and the TCRdb table lists in-frame clones only, not all of them. The repertoire consists of over 75,000 clones, with more than 70% occurring once and the leading ten covering 1.4%. Sequencing was performed on PBMCs, taken 255 days after intestinal transplant. These receptors were obtained from a human patient who received an intestinal transplant, so some T cells may come from the graft donor. CDR3s include the opening cysteine and the closing phenylalanine or tryptophan. Each record gives: D gene, J gene, V gene, clone size, CDR3 protein, CDR3 DNA. D genes are given only for firm matches. Clone size, where shown, is once, few, many, or a class for clones that have expanded.

. TRBJ2-7 TRBV5-6 . CASSLGAYEQYF TGTGCCAGCAGCTTGGGGGCCTACGAGCAGTACTTC
. TRBJ1-2 TRBV5-1 . CASSSDDPVYGYTF TGTGCCAGCAGCTCGGATGACCCCGTCTACGGCTACACCTTC
TRBD2 TRBJ2-3 TRBV19 . CASSIDLSTGTSGGDTQYF TGTGCCAGTAGTATAGATCTCTCCACCGGGACTAGCGGGGGGGATACGCAGTATTTT
. TRBJ2-2 TRBV9 . CASSVSQWKNTGELFF TGTGCCAGCAGCGTCTCCCAGTGGAAGAACACCGGGGAGCTGTTTTTT
TRBD2 TRBJ2-1 TRBV7-9 . CASSLVPGLAPYNEQFF TGTGCCAGCAGCCTAGTCCCGGGACTAGCTCCGTACAATGAGCAGTTCTTC
TRBD2 TRBJ2-5 TRBV7-9 . CASSLPQGLAGTETQYF TGTGCCAGCAGCCTCCCCCAGGGACTAGCGGGGACAGAGACCCAGTACTTC
. TRBJ1-4 TRBV28 . CASSHDVERNEKLFF TGTGCCAGCAGTCACGACGTCGAACGTAATGAAAAACTGTTTTTT
. TRBJ1-2 TRBV6-5 . CASRLSSQGNYGYTF TGTGCCAGCAGGTTGTCCTCACAGGGAAACTATGGCTACACCTTC
. TRBJ1-5 TRBV27 . CASSSIQGSNQPQHF TGTGCCAGCAGTTCAATTCAGGGATCCAATCAGCCCCAGCATTTT
. TRBJ2-2 TRBV7-2 . CASSLAQGGTGELFF TGTGCCAGCAGCTTAGCCCAGGGTGGCACCGGGGAGCTGTTTTTT
. TRBJ1-1 TRBV5-4 . CASSLTGGANTEAFF TGTGCCAGCAGCTTGACCGGGGGAGCGAACACTGAAGCTTTCTTC
. TRBJ1-2 TRBV28 . CASNSGQYRLNYGYTF TGTGCCAGCAATTCCGGGCAATACAGGTTGAACTATGGCTACACCTTC
. TRBJ1-1 TRBV19 . CASSLATAGTEAFF TGTGCCAGTAGTTTAGCCACGGCGGGCACTGAAGCTTTCTTT
. TRBJ1-2 TRBV27 . CASSLRGVNYGYTF TGTGCCAGCAGTTTACGGGGGGTGAACTATGGCTACACCTTC
. TRBJ2-3 TRBV29-1 . CSVAAAPDTQYF TGCAGCGTTGCGGCAGCACCAGATACGCAGTATTTT
. TRBJ1-4 TRBV19 . CASSQVVVTSFRGEKLFF TGTGCCAGTAGTCAAGTGGTAGTAACCTCTTTTCGGGGTGAAAAACTGTTTTTT
. TRBJ1-1 TRBV7-6 . CASSLGFTEAFF TGTGCCAGCAGCTTGGGGTTCACTGAAGCTTTCTTT
. TRBJ2-1 TRBV5-1 . CASNPGEGRMIGQFF TGCGCCAGCAACCCAGGGGAAGGGAGAATGATCGGGCAGTTCTTC
. TRBJ2-1 TRBV2 once CASSEYDRGPYNEQFF TGTGCCAGCAGTGAATACGATCGGGGACCCTACAATGAGCAGTTCTTC
. TRBJ2-7 TRBV5-4 . CASSLWGAGRYEQYF TGTGCCAGCAGCTTGTGGGGGGCGGGGAGGTACGAGCAGTACTTC
. TRBJ2-2 TRBV7-9 . CASSLPTPNTGELFF TGTGCCAGCAGCTTACCCACCCCGAACACCGGGGAGCTGTTTTTT
. TRBJ2-7 TRBV28 . CASSFISALGSEGDEQYF TGTGCCAGCAGTTTCATCTCGGCCCTGGGGAGTGAGGGTGACGAGCAGTACTTC
. TRBJ1-2 TRBV7-2 . CASSSRTGYGYTF TGTGCCAGCAGCTCAAGGACGGGTTATGGCTACACCTTC
. TRBJ2-2 TRBV28 few CASRRPDVGELFF TGTGCCAGCAGGCGCCCAGACGTCGGGGAGCTGTTTTTT
. TRBJ1-5 TRBV2 . CASRGLGSNPPQHF TGTGCCAGCAGGGGTTTAGGGAGCAATCCGCCCCAGCATTTT
. TRBJ2-2 TRBV6-6 once CASSYLVGSTGELFF TGTGCCAGCAGTTATCTAGTGGGGAGCACCGGGGAGCTGTTTTTT
. TRBJ1-2 TRBV5-4 . CASSSDGYGYTF TGTGCCAGCAGCTCGGACGGTTATGGCTACACCTTC
. TRBJ2-2 TRBV6-1 . CASSEGQGYTGELFF TGTGCCAGCAGTGAAGGGCAGGGATACACCGGGGAGCTGTTTTTT
TRBD1 TRBJ2-1 TRBV4-1 once CASSQAPGTGVNEQFF TGCGCCAGCAGCCAAGCCCCCGGGACAGGGGTGAATGAGCAGTTCTTC
. TRBJ1-1 TRBV27 . CASRSFEEKAFF TGTGCCTCTCGCAGTTTTGAGGAAAAAGCTTTCTTT
TRBD1 TRBJ1-1 TRBV5-1 . CASSLAGQLNTEAFF TGCGCCAGCAGCTTGGCGGGACAGCTGAACACTGAAGCTTTCTTT
. TRBJ2-2 TRBV9 . CASSVGTGELFF TGTGCCAGCAGCGTTGGCACCGGGGAGCTGTTTTTT
. TRBJ1-6 TRBV6-5 . CASSQANNSPLHF TGTGCCAGCAGTCAGGCTAATAATTCACCCCTCCACTTT
. TRBJ1-1 TRBV29-1 . CSTSGEGRTEAFF TGCAGCACCTCGGGGGAGGGAAGGACTGAAGCTTTCTTT
. TRBJ1-3 TRBV28 . CASSQGQLNTIYF TGTGCCAGCAGCCAAGGACAGTTAAACACCATATATTTT
TRBD1 TRBJ2-3 TRBV30 once CAWSVRDSRTDTQYF TGTGCCTGGAGTGTTAGGGACAGCCGCACAGATACGCAGTATTTT